One and the same sample provided the 21 T cell receptor beta chains below, sequenced in a study of cytomegalovirus exposure and HLA in healthy donors. PCR employed 60 Vbeta and 13 Jbeta primers. The protocol was immunoSEQ multiplex PCR, while the TCRdb copy is restricted to in-frame clones and leaves out a portion. In all, the sample yields some 41,000 clones. The sample comprised PBMCs. These receptors were taken from a male donor in good health and CMV-seronegative.

The chain combines TRBV6-1 with TRBJ1-6; D is unclear. The CDR3 length is 15 residues. CDR1 and CDR2 from the germline V gene are MNHNS and SASEGT. The germline V and J ends were trimmed by 6 bases and 9 bases, with 18 bases remaining between them. The CDR3 reads CASRGLEGIISPLHF. The CDR3 DNA is TGTGCCAGCAGGGGATTAGAGGGTATTATTTCACCCCTCCACTTT.

The genes are TRBV6-5 and TRBJ2-7; 9 positions match TRBD2. In germline, CDR1 is MNHEY, CDR2 SVGAGI. J gave up 4 bases and V 6 bases, and 10 bases lay outside the gene matches. This CDR3 is built from 15 residues. The CDR3 DNA sequence: TGTGCCAGCAGACCTAGTTGGCGGGGGGGATACGAGCAGTACTTC. It specifies CASRPSWRGGYEQYF.

V and J are TRBV5-6 and TRBJ2-2; D is unresolved. Germline V CDR1 and CDR2: SGHDT, YYEEEE. Trimming left V 0 bases short and J 0 bases short, with 15 bases between. The CDR3 runs 18 residues. The CDR3 loop reads CASSLAQLRVSNTGELFF. CDR3 DNA: TGTGCCAGCAGCTTGGCCCAGCTCCGGGTATCGAACACCGGGGAGCTGTTTTTT.

The rearrangement uses TRBV19 and TRBJ1-2; D not resolved. Trimming took 8 bases from V and 5 from J, leaving 6 bases between them. The CDR3 contains 10 residues. CDR1 and CDR2 (germline): LNHDA, SQIVND (reference sequence). The CDR3 sequence is CASREYGYTF. CDR3 sequence (DNA): TGTGCCAGTCGAGAATATGGCTACACCTTC.

V usage is TRBV9 and J usage is TRBJ1-1, with a tentative D call TRBD1 (5 bases). CDR3 length: 12 residues. Trimming cost V 4 bases and J 3 bases, with 7 bases left between them. CDR1 and CDR2 from the germline V gene are SGDLS and YYNGEE. CDR3 in amino acids: CASSRRDTEAFF. DNA for the CDR3: TGTGCCAGCAGCCGCAGGGACACTGAAGCTTTCTTT.

The rearrangement joins TRBV15 to TRBJ1-1; D might be TRBD1 (6 bases). The germline CDR1 and CDR2 sequences are LNHNV and YYDKDF (reference sequence). The V end lost 0 bases, the J end lost 3 bases, and 8 bases lay between the germline ends. There are 14 residues in the CDR3. CDR3 nucleotide sequence: TGTGCCACCAGCAGAGACAGGGGTTACACTGAAGCTTTCTTT. It translates to CATSRDRGYTEAFF.

The genes are TRBV4-1 and TRBJ1-5, with D perhaps TRBD1 (6 bases). The CDR3 contains 19 residues. CDR1 and CDR2 from the germline V gene are MGHRA and YSYEKL. Between the trimmed V and J ends, which lost 0 bases and 1 base, there was a span of 19 bases. CDR3 loop: CASSQDLEDSLSSNQPQHF. Written as DNA, the CDR3 is TGCGCCAGCAGCCAAGATCTCGAGGACAGTCTGTCGAGCAATCAGCCCCAGCATTTT.

The chain has TRBV2 and TRBJ1-6; 7 bases match TRBD1. Trimming at V came to 8 bases and at J to 10 bases, leaving 11 bases not matched to a gene. This CDR3 has 14 amino acids. Germline V gives CDR1 SNHLY, CDR2 FYNNEI. The CDR3 DNA reads TGTGCCAGCGGACGACAGGGCCCAGGGTCACCCCTCCACTTT. Protein: CASGRQGPGSPLHF.

As concerns this clone: One end of the junction does not line up with germline, which may come from a read error. J is TRBJ2-5 and V is TRBV18; the D gene is possibly TRBD1 (5 bases). CDR3 size: 13 residues. Looked up from germline, CDR1 is KGHSH and CDR2 is LQKENI. The CDR3 is CASSPLREETQYF. As DNA, the CDR3 is TGTGCCAGCTCGCCACTCAGGGAAGAGACCCAGTACTTC.

The gene calls are TRBV20-1 and TRBJ2-5, with D perhaps matching TRBD2 (5 bases). This CDR3 contains 11 residues. V was trimmed by 5 bases and J by 5 bases, leaving 9 bases between them. CDR1 DFQATT and CDR2 SNEGSKA come from the germline V gene (reference sequence). The CDR3 sequence: CSARGEETQYF. The CDR3 nucleotides are TGCAGTGCTCGGGGAGAGGAGACCCAGTACTTC.

The chain couples TRBV18 to TRBJ1-3; weak D call: TRBD1 (5 bases). CDR1 is KGHSH, CDR2 LQKENI, per germline. The CDR3 is 15 amino acids. The V and J ends lost 4 bases and 2 bases respectively, with 12 bases between them. The CDR3: CASSLGLAPGNTIYF. The CDR3 DNA is TGTGCCAGCTCACTGGGACTGGCTCCTGGAAACACCATATATTTT. Based on the CDR3 plus reference TRBV18 and TRBJ1-3, the full variable domain is NAGVMQNPRHLVRRRGQEARLRCSPMKGHSHVYWYRQLPEEGLKFMVYLQKENIIDESGMPKERFSAEFPKEGPSILRIQQVVRGDSAAYFCASSLGLAPGNTIYFGEGSWLTVV.

The J gene is TRBJ1-6, the V gene TRBV7-2, with TRBD1 matching 12 bases. Germline assignment: CDR1 SGHTA and CDR2 FQGNSA. J was trimmed by 10 bases and V by 4 bases; bases with no gene match: 14. This CDR3 has 18 residues. The CDR3 is CASSSKMGQGARGSPLHF. CDR3 nucleotides: TGTGCCAGCAGCTCCAAAATGGGACAGGGGGCGCGCGGGTCACCCCTCCACTTT.

With regard to this clone: The junction differs from germline at one of its ends, possibly a read error. This sequence joins TRBV6-5 and TRBJ2-7; the match to TRBD1 covers 7 bases. The CDR3 runs to 13 residues. Per germline, CDR1 MNHEY and CDR2 SVGAGI. The CDR3 region is CASRQRDSYEQCF. The CDR3, as DNA: TGTGCCAGCCGACAACGGGACAGCTACGAACAGTGCTTC.

The genes are TRBV7-2 and TRBJ2-2, with 7 bases lining up with TRBD2. V was clipped by 1 base and J by 4 bases; unmatched bases: 6. The CDR3 totals 16 residues. Germline-derived CDR1 and CDR2 are SGHTA and FQGNSA. The CDR3 region has the DNA TGTGCCAGCAGCTTAGATGGGGGACTACTCACCGGGGAGCTGTTTTTT. This sequence encodes CASSLDGGLLTGELFF.

The gene calls are TRBV10-3 and TRBJ1-3; no clear D. The CDR3 length is 15 residues. Germline V lookup: CDR1 ENHRY, CDR2 SYGVKD. Trimming took 10 bases from V and 0 from J, leaving 16 bases between them. CDR3 loop: CATRADASSGNTIYF. The DNA of the CDR3 is TGTGCCACCAGAGCGGACGCGAGCTCTGGAAACACCATATATTTT.

This chain links TRBV7-8 with TRBJ1-6; TRBD1 aligns across 7 bases. Germline CDR1 and CDR2: SGHVS and FQNEAQ. The length of the CDR3 is 15 residues. The V segment lost 2 bases and the J segment 7 bases; nucleotides outside the gene matches: 5. CDR3 nucleotide sequence: TGTGCCAGCAGCTTAACGAGGGGGCGGAATTCACCCCTCCACTTT. Residues: CASSLTRGRNSPLHF.

The CDR3 DNA follows: TGTGCCAGTAGTCCCGGACAGGGCACCTACAATGAGCAGTTCTTC. This codes for CASSPGQGTYNEQFF. The chain combines TRBV19 with TRBJ2-1, with 8 bases identical to TRBD1. Looked up from germline, CDR1 is LNHDA and CDR2 is SQIVND (reference sequence). After removal of 5 bases from V and 2 bases from J, the junction contained 5 bases not matched to a gene. The length of the CDR3 is 15 residues.

V gene TRBV4-1 combines with J gene TRBJ2-3, with a possible D match to TRBD1 (6 bases). The CDR3 has 16 amino acids. Per the germline V gene, CDR1 is MGHRA and CDR2 is YSYEKL. Trimming took 0 bases from V and 0 from J, leaving 10 bases between them. CDR3 sequence (DNA): TGCGCCAGCAGCCAAGAGGGCAGGGGAAGCACAGATACGCAGTATTTT. This codes for CASSQEGRGSTDTQYF.

The rearrangement uses TRBV6-5 and TRBJ1-3; D is ambiguous. Germline values: CDR1 MNHEY, CDR2 SVGAGI. Deletions cut 7 bases from V and 2 bases from J, with 9 bases between. CDR3 size: 13 residues. CDR3 nucleotide sequence: TGTGCCAGCAATGGCAGGCCTGGAAACACCATATATTTT. Translation gives CASNGRPGNTIYF.

The V and J genes are TRBV29-1 and TRBJ1-5, with TRBD1 as a possible D gene (6 bases). CDR3 length: 15 residues. Trimming stripped 3 bases from V and 4 bases from J, with 16 bases between. The germline V gene encodes CDR1 SQVTM and CDR2 ANQGSEA. The CDR3 spells CSVEMDSQGNQPQHF. The CDR3 bases are TGCAGCGTTGAGATGGACAGTCAGGGGAATCAGCCCCAGCATTTT.

The chain links TRBV29-1 to TRBJ1-1, with 7 bases that match TRBD1. Per the germline V gene, CDR1 is SQVTM and CDR2 is ANQGSEA. The V segment lost 7 bases and the J segment 0 bases; nucleotides outside the gene matches: 2. The CDR3 runs 12 residues. The CDR3 loop is CSAGQVNTEAFF. Here the CDR3 DNA reads TGCAGCGCTGGACAGGTGAACACTGAAGCTTTCTTT.